This TCR beta chain was captured by sequencing in a study of T-cell reconstitution after alpha-beta-depleted transplantation in children. Unique molecular identifiers featured in how the TCRbeta library was prepared. TCRdb called the PCR reads again in MiXCR, with one record for every CDR3 protein. The sample records 490,000 or so distinct CDR3 sequences, around 13% being singletons. Trimming at V came to 7 bases and at J to 0 bases, leaving 11 bases not matched to a gene. Germline V gives CDR1 WNHNN, CDR2 SYGVQD (reference sequence). The length of the CDR3 is 18 residues. The chain employs TRBV10-1 and TRBJ2-3; the match to TRBD2 covers 12 bases. This clonotype originated in a human donor who donated a stem cell graft to a child with combined immunodeficiency. Sequenced here: PBMCs from the stem cell graft donor, sampled from the stem cell graft. CDR3 amino acids: CASTSPYGTSGSTDTQYF. The CDR3 DNA reads TGCGCCAGCACCTCTCCCTACGGGACTAGCGGGAGCACAGATACGCAGTATTTT.